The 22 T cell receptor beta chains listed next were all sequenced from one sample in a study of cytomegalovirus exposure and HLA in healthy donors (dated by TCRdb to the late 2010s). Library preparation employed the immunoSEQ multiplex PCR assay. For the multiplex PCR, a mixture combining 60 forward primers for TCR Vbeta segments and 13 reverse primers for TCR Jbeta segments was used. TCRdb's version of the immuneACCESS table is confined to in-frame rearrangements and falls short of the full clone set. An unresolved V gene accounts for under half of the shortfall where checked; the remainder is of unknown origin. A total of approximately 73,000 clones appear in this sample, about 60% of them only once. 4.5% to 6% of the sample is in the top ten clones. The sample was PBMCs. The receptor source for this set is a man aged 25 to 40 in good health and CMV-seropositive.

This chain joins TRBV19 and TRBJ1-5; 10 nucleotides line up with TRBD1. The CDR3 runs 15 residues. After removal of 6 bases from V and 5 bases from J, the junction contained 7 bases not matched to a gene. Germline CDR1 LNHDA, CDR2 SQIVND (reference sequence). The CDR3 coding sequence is TGTGCCAGTAGACCGACAGGGGGCCTTCATCAGCCCCAGCATTTT. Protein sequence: CASRPTGGLHQPQHF.

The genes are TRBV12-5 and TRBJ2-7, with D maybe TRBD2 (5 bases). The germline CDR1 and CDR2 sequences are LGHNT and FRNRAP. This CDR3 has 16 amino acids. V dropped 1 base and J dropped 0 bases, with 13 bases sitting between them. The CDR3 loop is CASGLGTGGLSYEQYF. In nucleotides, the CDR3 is TGTGCTAGTGGTTTGGGGACGGGCGGGCTCTCCTACGAGCAGTACTTC.

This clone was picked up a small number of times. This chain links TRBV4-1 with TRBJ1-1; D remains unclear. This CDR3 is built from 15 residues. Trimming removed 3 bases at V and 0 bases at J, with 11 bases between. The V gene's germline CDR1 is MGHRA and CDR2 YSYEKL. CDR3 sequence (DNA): TGCGCCAGCAGCCAGATCCGGGAGCTGAACACTGAAGCTTTCTTT. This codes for CASSQIRELNTEAFF.

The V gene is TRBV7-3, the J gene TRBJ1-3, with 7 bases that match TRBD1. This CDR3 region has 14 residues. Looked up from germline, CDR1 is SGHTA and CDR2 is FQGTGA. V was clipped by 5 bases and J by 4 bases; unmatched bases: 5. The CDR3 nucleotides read TGTGCCAGCAGCGAGACAGGGTTAGGAAACACCATATATTTT. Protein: CASSETGLGNTIYF. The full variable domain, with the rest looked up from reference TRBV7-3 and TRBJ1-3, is GAGVSQTPSNKVTEKGKYVELRCDPISGHTALYWYRQSLGQGPEFLIYFQGTGAADDSGLPNDRFFAVRPEGSVSTLKIQRTERGDSAVYLCASSETGLGNTIYFGEGSWLTVV.

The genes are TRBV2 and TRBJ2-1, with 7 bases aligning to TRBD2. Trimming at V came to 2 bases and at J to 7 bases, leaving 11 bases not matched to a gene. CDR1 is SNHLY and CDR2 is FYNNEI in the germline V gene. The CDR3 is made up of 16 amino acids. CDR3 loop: CASSESRAGLGNEQFF. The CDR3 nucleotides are TGTGCCAGCAGTGAATCCCGAGCGGGGCTAGGGAATGAGCAGTTCTTC.

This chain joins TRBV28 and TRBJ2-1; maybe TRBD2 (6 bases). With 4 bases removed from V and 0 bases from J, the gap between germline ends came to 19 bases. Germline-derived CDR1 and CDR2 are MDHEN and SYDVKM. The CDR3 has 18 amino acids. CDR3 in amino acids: CASSSPGLSISSYNEQFF. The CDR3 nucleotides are TGTGCCAGCAGTTCCCCGGGACTTTCTATAAGCTCCTACAATGAGCAGTTCTTC.

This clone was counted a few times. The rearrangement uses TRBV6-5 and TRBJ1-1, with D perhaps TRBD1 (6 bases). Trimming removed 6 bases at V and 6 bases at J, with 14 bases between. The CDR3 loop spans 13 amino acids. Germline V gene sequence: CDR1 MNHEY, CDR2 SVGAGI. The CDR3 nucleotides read TGTGCCAGCAGCCGAACAGGGTTGGCTGAAGCTTTCTTT. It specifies CASSRTGLAEAFF.

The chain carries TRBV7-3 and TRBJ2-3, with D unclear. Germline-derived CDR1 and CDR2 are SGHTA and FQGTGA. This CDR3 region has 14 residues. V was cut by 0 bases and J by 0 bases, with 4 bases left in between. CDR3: CASSLTSSTDTQYF. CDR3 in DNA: TGTGCCAGCAGCTTAACATCTAGCACAGATACGCAGTATTTT.

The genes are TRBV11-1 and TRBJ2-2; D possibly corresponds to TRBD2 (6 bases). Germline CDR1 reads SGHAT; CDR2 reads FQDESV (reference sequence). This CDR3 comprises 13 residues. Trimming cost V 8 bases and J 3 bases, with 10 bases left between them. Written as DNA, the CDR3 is TGTGCCAGCGAGCGGGTCTACACCGGGGAGCTGTTTTTT. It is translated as CASERVYTGELFF.

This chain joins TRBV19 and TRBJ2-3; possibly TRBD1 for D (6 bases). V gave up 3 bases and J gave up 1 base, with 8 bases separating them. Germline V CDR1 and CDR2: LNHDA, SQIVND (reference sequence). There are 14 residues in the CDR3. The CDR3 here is CASSIGQRTDTQYF. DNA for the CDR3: TGTGCCAGTAGTATCGGACAGCGCACAGATACGCAGTATTTT.

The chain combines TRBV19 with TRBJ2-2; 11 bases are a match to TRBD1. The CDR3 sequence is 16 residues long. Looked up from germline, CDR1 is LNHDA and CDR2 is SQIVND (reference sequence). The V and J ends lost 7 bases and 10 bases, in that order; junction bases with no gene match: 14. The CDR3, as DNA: TGTGCCAGTACCTTGAGGAGGACAGGGGGCATTGAGGAGCTGTTTTTT. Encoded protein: CASTLRRTGGIEELFF.

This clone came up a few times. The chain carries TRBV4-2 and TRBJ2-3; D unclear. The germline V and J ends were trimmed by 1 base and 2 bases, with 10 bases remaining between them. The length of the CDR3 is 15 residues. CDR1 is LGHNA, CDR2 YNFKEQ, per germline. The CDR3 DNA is TGTGCCAGCAGCCAAGGTGCCGCCTACACAGATACGCAGTATTTT. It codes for CASSQGAAYTDTQYF.

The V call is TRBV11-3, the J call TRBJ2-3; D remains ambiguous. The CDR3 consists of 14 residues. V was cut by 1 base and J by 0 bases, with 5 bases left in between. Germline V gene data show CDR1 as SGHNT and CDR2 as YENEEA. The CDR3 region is CASSLVTSTDTQYF. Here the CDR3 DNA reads TGTGCCAGCAGCTTAGTAACTAGCACAGATACGCAGTATTTT.

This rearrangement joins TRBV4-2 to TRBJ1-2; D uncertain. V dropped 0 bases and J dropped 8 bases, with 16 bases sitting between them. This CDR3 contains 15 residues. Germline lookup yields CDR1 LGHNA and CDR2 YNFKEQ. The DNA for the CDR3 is TGTGCCAGCAGCCAAGACAGGCACCCCTCGACGGGCTACACCTTC. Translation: CASSQDRHPSTGYTF.

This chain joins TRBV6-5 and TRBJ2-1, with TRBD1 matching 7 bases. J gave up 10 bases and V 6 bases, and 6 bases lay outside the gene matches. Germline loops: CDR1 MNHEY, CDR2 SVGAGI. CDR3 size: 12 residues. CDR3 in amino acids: CASSLQGYEQFF. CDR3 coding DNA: TGTGCCAGCAGCCTACAGGGGTACGAGCAGTTCTTC.

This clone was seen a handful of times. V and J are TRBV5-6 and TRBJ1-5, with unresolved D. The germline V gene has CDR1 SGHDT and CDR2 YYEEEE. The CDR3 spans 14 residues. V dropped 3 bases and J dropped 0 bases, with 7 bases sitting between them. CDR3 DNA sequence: TGTGCCAGCAGCTCCGGTCCTAGCAATCAGCCCCAGCATTTT. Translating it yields CASSSGPSNQPQHF.

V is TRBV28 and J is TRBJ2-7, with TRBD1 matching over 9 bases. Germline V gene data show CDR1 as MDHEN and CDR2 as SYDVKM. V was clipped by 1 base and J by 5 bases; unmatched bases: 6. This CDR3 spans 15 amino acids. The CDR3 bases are TGTGCCAGCAGTTTATTCTCGGGACAGGGCCACGAGCAGTACTTC. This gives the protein CASSLFSGQGHEQYF.

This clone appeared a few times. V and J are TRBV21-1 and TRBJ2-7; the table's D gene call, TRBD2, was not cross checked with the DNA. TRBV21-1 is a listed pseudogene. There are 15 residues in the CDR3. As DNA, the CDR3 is TGTGCCAGCAACGTTAGTCGGCTAGCGCGTTACGAGCAGTACTTC. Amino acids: CASNVSRLARYEQYF.

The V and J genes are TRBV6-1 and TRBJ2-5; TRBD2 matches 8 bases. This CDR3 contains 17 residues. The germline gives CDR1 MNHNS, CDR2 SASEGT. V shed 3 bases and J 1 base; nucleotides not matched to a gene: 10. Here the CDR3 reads CASSDKRGLVPQETQYF. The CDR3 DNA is TGTGCCAGCAGTGATAAAAGGGGACTAGTGCCCCAAGAGACCCAGTACTTC.

The CDR3 nucleotides are TGTGCCAGCAGTTACTCCTCTCGGGGATCTGGAAACACCATATATTTT. It encodes CASSYSSRGSGNTIYF. The V call is TRBV6-5, the J call TRBJ1-3; D is undetermined. This CDR3 is built from 16 residues. The V gene's germline CDR1 is MNHEY and CDR2 SVGAGI. The germline V and J ends were trimmed by 0 bases and 1 base, with 10 bases remaining between them.

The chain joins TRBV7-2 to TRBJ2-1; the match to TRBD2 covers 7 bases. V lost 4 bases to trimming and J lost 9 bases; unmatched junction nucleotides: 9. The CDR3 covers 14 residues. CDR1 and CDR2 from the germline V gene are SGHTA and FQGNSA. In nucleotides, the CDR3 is TGTGCCAGCAGCTCGACTAGCCAAGGAGGTGAGCAGTTCTTC. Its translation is CASSSTSQGGEQFF. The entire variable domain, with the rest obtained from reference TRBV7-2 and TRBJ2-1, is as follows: GAGVSQSPSNKVTEKGKDVELRCDPISGHTALYWYRQSLGQGLEFLIYFQGNSAPDKSGLPSDRFSAERTGGSVSTLTIQRTQQEDSAVYLCASSSTSQGGEQFFGPGTRLTVL.

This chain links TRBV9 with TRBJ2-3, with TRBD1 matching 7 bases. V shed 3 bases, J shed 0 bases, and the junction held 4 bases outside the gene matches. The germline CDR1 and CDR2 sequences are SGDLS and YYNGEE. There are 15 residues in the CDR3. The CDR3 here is CASSGEQGSTDTQYF. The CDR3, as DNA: TGTGCCAGCAGCGGAGAACAGGGGAGCACAGATACGCAGTATTTT.